What follows describes a single T cell receptor beta chain. Its antigen is as yet unknown. The data belong to a study of Ad26.COV2.S vaccination and SARS-CoV-2 variants. This table comes from immunoSEQ multiplex PCR, and its TCRdb copy is limited to in-frame clones, with some not included. The table records some 190,000 clones, roughly nine tenths of them present only once. The CDR3 has 14 residues. Findings and limits, study-wide: Placebo recipients and vaccine recipients were similar in non-spike TCR breadth. It is possible that the TCR breadth and depth analyses underestimated the total T cell responses. Spike-specific CD8+ and CD4+ T cell responses reportedly showed substantial breadth after vaccination. Greater spike-specific TCR breadth was seen in vaccine recipients than in placebo recipients.

The receptor's source is a human donor who had recovered from COVID-19. This chain links TRBV21-1 with TRBJ2-1; TRBD1, the D gene given by the table, was not confirmed from the DNA. TRBV21-1 is a known pseudogene. The sequencing used peripheral blood, collected after recovery from COVID-19. This CDR3 reads CASSIPRGRNEQFF. The CDR3 region has the DNA TGTGCCAGCAGCATTCCCAGGGGTAGGAATGAGCAGTTCTTC.